Reported below is one T cell receptor (beta chain). Its target antigen remains unknown. Within one base of it there is no much larger clone, and no base qualities were kept. RNA was extracted using the RNeasy kit, and about 0.5 to 1 ug of the RNA was reverse transcribed with random hexamers. TCR beta CDR3 regions were amplified with the immunoSEQ multiplex PCR assay covering 54 Vbeta and 13 Jbeta segments. To correct PCR amplification bias, a synthetic template baseline was used for both primer optimization and computational correction. In the original analysis: Reads were assigned to V, D and J genes according to IMGT and analyzed in immunoSEQ Analyzer, with only productive sequences retained. Clonality was computed as one minus Shannon entropy normalized by log2 of the number of productive unique sequences. For each patient and control, public and private clones were evaluated among the 100 most prevalent clones. Clones were defined as Susac-specific when absent from the healthy and MS cohorts, from some 1,100 published viral clones and from other ImmuneACCESS disease sequences. The public sequencing data were trimmed at Q25 with fastp and processed into clonotypes with MiXCR by TCRdb, which kept only in-frame beta chains. Rows merge per CDR3 protein into single entries with the most common DNA and genes. In this record, the V and J calls reflect TCRdb's handling and not the investigators' own analysis. The sample table records around 95,000 distinct CDR3 sequences; roughly 96% of these occur just once. Approximately 0.3% of the sample lies in the top ten.

Measured from the cysteine to the phenylalanine, the CDR3 is 15 residues long. The entry retains the CDR3 DNA only, 45 bases that are in frame from base 1. V drops 1 base and J drops 0 bases, leaving 9 bases in between. This entry comes from a study of CD8 T cells in Susac syndrome (dated by TCRdb to between 2018 and 2021). Concerning the study at large: Of the Susac syndrome patients who were sequenced, under 10 were in clinical remission while more than five had clinically active disease. The study used repertoire sequencing to test whether antigen drove CD8+ T cell activation and differentiation in Susac syndrome. Clonality of the CD8+ T cell repertoire was compared between eleven to twelve healthy donors, about 14 Susac syndrome patients and some 15 multiple sclerosis patients. At the time of blood withdrawal, Susac syndrome patients were either therapy-naive, taking corticosteroids (with some also receiving IVIg), or on IVIg alone.

Findings and caveats that apply to the study as a whole: Susac syndrome CD8+ repertoires showed clonal expansion, highest in CD8+ TEMRA cells and greater in clinically active than remitting patients. Sixteen and five Susac-specific public clones were found in the total CD8+ and CD8+ TEMRA repertoires, respectively. The number of individuals in the TCR sequencing and HLA analysis was recognized as being relatively small.

Peripheral blood CD8+ and CD4+ T cells from healthy donors, Susac syndrome patients and multiple sclerosis patients were profiled by high-throughput TCR beta sequencing. The Susac syndrome patients fulfilled recently defined diagnostic criteria for definite or probable disease. Bulk CD8+ and CD4+ T cells were purified magnetically by negative isolation, whereas CD8+ TEMRA cells were enriched by FACS. Blood was drawn into EDTA tubes, processed within 24 hours, and PBMCs were isolated by density gradient centrifugation. PBMCs intended for TCR sequencing were frozen in liquid nitrogen and were later thawed in a 37 degrees C water bath. The sorted or isolated CD4+, CD8+ and CD8+ TEMRA cells reached a purity of at least 90%.

The chain is encoded by TRBV12-3 or TRBV12-4 joined to TRBJ1-1, with the identity of the D gene unclear. The TCR originated in a human donor with Susac syndrome. The sequenced sample consisted of CD8+ T cells from PBMCs. This receptor carries the CDR3 CASSLDSQVNTEAFF. The sequence in DNA is TGTGCCAGCAGTTTAGACAGCCAGGTGAACACTGAAGCTTTCTTT.